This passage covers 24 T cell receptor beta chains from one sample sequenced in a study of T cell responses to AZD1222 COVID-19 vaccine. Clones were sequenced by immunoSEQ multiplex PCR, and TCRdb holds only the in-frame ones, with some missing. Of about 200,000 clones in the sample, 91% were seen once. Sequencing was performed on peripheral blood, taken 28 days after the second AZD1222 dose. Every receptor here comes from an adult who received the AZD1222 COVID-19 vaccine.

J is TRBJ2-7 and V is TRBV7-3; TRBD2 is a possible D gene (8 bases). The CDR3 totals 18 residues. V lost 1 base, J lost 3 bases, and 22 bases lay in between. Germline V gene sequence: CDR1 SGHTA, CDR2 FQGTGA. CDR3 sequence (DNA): TGTGCCAGCAGCTTAAGAGGCTCCGGGGGGGACAGAATCTACGAGCAGTACTTC. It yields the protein CASSLRGSGGDRIYEQYF.

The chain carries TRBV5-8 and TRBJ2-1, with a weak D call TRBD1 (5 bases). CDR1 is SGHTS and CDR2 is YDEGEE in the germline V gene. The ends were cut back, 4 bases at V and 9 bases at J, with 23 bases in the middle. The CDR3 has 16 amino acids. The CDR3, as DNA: TGTGCCAGCAGCCCTGGAAAGGGGCCCGCCACTGGTGAGCAGTTCTTC. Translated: CASSPGKGPATGEQFF.

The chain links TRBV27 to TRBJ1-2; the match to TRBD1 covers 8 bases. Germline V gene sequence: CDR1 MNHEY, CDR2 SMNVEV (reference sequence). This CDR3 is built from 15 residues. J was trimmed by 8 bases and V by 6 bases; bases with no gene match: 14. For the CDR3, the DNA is TGTGCCAGCAGCTCCTGGCAGGGGGCTTGGGGAGGCTACACCTTC. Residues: CASSSWQGAWGGYTF.

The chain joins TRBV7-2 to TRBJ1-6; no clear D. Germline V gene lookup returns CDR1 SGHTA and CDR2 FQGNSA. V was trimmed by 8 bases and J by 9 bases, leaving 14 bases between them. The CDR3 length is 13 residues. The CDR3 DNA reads TGTGCCAGCTCTTCCCTCCGTGGTTCACCCCTCCACTTT. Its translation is CASSSLRGSPLHF.

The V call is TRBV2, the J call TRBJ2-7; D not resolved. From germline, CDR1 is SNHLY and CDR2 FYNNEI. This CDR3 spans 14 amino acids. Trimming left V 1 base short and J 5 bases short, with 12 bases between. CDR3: CASSEGRSLDEQYF. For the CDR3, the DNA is TGTGCCAGCAGTGAAGGGCGGAGTCTCGACGAGCAGTACTTC. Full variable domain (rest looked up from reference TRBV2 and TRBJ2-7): EPEVTQTPSHQVTQMGQEVILRCVPISNHLYFYWYRQILGQKVEFLVSFYNNEISEKSEIFDDQFSVERPDGSNFTLKIRSTKLEDSAMYFCASSEGRSLDEQYFGPGTRLTVT.

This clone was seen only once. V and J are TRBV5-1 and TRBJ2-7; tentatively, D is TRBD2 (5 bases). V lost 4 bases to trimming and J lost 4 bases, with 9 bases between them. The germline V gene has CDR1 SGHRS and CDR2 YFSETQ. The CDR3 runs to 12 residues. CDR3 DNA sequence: TGCGCCAGCAGCCCCACGGGGTACGAGCAGTACTTC. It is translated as CASSPTGYEQYF.

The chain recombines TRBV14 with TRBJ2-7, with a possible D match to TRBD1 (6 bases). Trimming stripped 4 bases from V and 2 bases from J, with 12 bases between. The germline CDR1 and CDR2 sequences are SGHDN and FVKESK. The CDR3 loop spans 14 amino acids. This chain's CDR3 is CASSRGHGTYEQYF. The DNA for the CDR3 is TGTGCCAGCAGCCGGGGGCACGGAACCTACGAGCAGTACTTC.

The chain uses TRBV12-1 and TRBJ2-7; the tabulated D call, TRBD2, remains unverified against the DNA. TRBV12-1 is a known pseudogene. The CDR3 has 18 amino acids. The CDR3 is CASMFSRGAFTNTYEQYF. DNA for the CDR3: TGTGCCAGCATGTTTAGTCGGGGGGCATTCACGAACACCTACGAGCAGTACTTC.

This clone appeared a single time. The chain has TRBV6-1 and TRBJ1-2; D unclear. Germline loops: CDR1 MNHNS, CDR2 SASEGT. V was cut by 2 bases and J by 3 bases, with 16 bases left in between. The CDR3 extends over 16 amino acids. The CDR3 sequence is CASSEKYVVEHYGYTF. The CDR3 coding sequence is TGTGCCAGCAGTGAAAAGTACGTGGTTGAACACTATGGCTACACCTTC.

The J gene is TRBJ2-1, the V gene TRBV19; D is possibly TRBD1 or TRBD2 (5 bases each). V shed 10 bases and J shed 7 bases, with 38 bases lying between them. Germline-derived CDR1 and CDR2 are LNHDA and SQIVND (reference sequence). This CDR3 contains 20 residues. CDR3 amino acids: CAIGPPRVRVYSRGTNEQFF. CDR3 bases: TGTGCCATAGGTCCCCCCAGGGTGAGGGTCTACTCCCGCGGAACTAATGAGCAGTTCTTC.

CDR3 coding DNA: TGCAGCGTCGATGGACAGGCACCACGAAACACTGAAGCTTTCTTT. Encoded protein: CSVDGQAPRNTEAFF. The genes are TRBV29-1 and TRBJ1-1, with TRBD1 identical over 7 bases. Germline V gives CDR1 SQVTM, CDR2 ANQGSEA. The V segment lost 6 bases and the J segment 2 bases; nucleotides outside the gene matches: 12. The CDR3 contains 15 residues. Together with reference TRBV29-1 and TRBJ1-1, the CDR3 gives the full variable domain: SAVISQKPSRDICQRGTSLTIQCQVDSQVTMMFWYRQQPGQSLTLIATANQGSEATYESGFVIDKFPISRPNLTFSTLTVSNMSPEDSSIYLCSVDGQAPRNTEAFFGQGTRLTVV.

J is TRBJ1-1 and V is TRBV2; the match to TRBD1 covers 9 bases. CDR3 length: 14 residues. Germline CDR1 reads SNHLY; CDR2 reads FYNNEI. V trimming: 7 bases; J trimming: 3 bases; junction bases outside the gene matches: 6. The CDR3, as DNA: TGTGCCAGCAACACTAGACAGGGGGACACTGAAGCTTTCTTT. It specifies CASNTRQGDTEAFF.

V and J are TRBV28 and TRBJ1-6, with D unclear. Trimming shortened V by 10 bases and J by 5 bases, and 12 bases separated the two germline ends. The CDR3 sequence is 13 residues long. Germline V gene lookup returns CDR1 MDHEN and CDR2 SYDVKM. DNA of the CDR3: TGTGCCACTGCAGCAGTGAATAATTCACCCCTCCACTTT. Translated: CATAAVNNSPLHF.

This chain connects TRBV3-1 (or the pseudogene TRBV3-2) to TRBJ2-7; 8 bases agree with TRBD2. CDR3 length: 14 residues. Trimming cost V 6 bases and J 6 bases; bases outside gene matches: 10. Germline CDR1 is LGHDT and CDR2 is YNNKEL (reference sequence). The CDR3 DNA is TGTGCCAGCAGGCTCAGCGGGAGTTCGGGCGAGCAGTACTTC. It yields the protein CASRLSGSSGEQYF.

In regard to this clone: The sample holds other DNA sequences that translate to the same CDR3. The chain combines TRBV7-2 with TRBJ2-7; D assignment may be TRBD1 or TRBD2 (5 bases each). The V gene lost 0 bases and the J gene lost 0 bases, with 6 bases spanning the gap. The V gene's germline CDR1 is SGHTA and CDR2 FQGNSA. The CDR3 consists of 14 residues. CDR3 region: CASSLAGTSYEQYF. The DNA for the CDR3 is TGTGCCAGCAGCTTAGCCGGGACCTCCTACGAGCAGTACTTC.

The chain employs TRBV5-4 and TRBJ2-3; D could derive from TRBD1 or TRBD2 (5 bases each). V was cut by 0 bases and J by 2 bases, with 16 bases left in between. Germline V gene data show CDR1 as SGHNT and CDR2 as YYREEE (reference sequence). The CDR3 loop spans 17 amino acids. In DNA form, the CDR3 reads TGTGCCAGCAGCTTGGCCCCGGGACCACTAGACACAGATACGCAGTATTTT. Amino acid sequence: CASSLAPGPLDTDTQYF. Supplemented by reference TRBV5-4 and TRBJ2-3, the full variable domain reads ETGVTQSPTHLIKTRGQQVTLRCSSQSGHNTVSWYQQALGQGPQFIFQYYREEENGRGNFPPRFSGLQFPNYSSELNVNALELDDSALYLCASSLAPGPLDTDTQYFGPGTRLTVL.

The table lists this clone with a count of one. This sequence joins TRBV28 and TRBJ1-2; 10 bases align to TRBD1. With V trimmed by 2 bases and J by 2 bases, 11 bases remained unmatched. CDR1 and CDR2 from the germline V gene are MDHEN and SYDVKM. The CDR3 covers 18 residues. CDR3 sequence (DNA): TGTGCCAGCAGTTTAACGTTGGGACAGGGGTTACGGAACTATGGCTACACCTTC. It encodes CASSLTLGQGLRNYGYTF.

CDR3 residues: CASSQEGGRPQETQYF. The CDR3 DNA reads as TGCGCCAGCAGCCAAGAGGGGGGACGCCCCCAAGAGACCCAGTACTTC. The V gene is TRBV4-3, the J gene TRBJ2-5, with D maybe TRBD2 (6 bases). CDR1 and CDR2 from the germline V gene are LGHNA and YSLEER. This CDR3 spans 16 amino acids. V was cut by 0 bases and J by 1 base, with 12 bases left in between.

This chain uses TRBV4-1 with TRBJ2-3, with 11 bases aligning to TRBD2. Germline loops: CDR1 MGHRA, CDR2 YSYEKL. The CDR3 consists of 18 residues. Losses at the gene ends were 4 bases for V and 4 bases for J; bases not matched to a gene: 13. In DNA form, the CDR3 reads TGCGCCAGCAGCCGTGGGCTAGCGGGAGGTCTAGGGTCAGATACGCAGTATTTT. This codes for CASSRGLAGGLGSDTQYF.

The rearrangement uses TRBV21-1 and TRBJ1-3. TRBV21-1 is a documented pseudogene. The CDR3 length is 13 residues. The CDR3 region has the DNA TGTGCCAGCAGCTGTAGGGCTGGAAACACCATATATTTT. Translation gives CASSCRAGNTIYF.

The CDR3: CAWSVDRRKNEQYF. The CDR3 nucleotides are TGTGCCTGGAGTGTCGACAGGCGGAAAAACGAGCAGTACTTC. The chain employs TRBV30 and TRBJ2-7; TRBD1 might be the D (6 bases). Germline V lookup: CDR1 GTSNPN, CDR2 SVGIG (reference sequence). CDR3 size: 14 residues. The V gene lost 0 bases and the J gene lost 5 bases, with 14 bases spanning the gap.

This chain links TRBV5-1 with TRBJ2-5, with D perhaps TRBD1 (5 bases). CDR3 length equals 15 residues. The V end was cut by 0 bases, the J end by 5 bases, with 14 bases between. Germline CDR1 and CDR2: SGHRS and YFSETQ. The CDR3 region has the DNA TGCGCCAGCAGCTTGGCCTGGGGCCCCGCGGAGACCCAGTACTTC. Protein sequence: CASSLAWGPAETQYF.

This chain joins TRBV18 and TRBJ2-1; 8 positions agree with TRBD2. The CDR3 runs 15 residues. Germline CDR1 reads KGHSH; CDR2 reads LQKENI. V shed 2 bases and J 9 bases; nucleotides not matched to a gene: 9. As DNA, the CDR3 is TGTGCCAGCTCACCAATAGCGGGACTGGGATCTGAGCAGTTCTTC. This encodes CASSPIAGLGSEQFF.

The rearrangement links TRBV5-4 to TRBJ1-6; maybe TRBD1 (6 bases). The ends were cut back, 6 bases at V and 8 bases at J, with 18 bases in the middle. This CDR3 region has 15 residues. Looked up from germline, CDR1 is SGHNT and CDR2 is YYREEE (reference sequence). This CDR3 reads CASKMTGGMYSPLHF. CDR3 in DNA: TGTGCCAGCAAGATGACAGGAGGGATGTATTCACCCCTCCACTTT. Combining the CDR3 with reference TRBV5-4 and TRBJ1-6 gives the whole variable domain ETGVTQSPTHLIKTRGQQVTLRCSSQSGHNTVSWYQQALGQGPQFIFQYYREEENGRGNFPPRFSGLQFPNYSSELNVNALELDDSALYLCASKMTGGMYSPLHFGNGTRLTVT.